This TCR beta chain was identified in a study of T cell repertoires in cytomegalovirus infection. Study context: Evidence of both CMV infection and a matching HLA type came from public TCR beta signatures. General study findings and limits: HLA-C-restricted CMV clonotypes gave the most frequent clonotype in two of eight donors. Carriers of CMV and the relevant HLA type were discriminated by public TCR beta frequency.

TCRdb re-called the reads with MiXCR, one entry per CDR3 protein. The repertoire holds hundreds of thousands of distinct CDR3 sequences, about a sixth seen once, with around 12% in the top ten. This CDR3 is 13 amino acids long. Germline CDR1 and CDR2: MNHEY and SVGAGI. With 8 bases clipped from V and 8 bases from J, the junction kept 5 bases outside the gene matches. Details on this clonotype: What it binds is unknown.

The chain couples TRBV6-5 to TRBJ1-4; 10 bases align to TRBD1. This receptor was obtained from a human donor in good health (CMV status not recorded). Some clones in this sample may be carry-over from other donors' samples. Input material: PBMCs. In DNA, the CDR3 is TGTGCCAGCTGCAGGACAGGGGGAGAAAAACTGTTTTTT. It codes for CASCRTGGEKLFF.